Below, 29 T cell receptor beta chains from the same sample are listed, as sequenced in a study of T cells in women clearing cervical HPV infection. Produced via immunoSEQ multiplex PCR; TCRdb's table is partial and in-frame only. Here the sample table reports 25,000 to 35,000 clones. Sequenced sample: blood buffy coat. These receptors all come from a woman between 18 and 70 years old with a cervical HPV16 infection that either progressed to CIN3+ or cleared (not recorded which).

Worth noting for this clone: Read data end 3 residues before the CDR3 end; the end is taken from the germline J gene. The chain combines TRBV18 with TRBJ2-6; 7 bases align to TRBD1. Germline values: CDR1 KGHSH, CDR2 LQKENI. This CDR3 is 16 amino acids long. The J segment lost 3 bases and the V segment lost 4 bases, leaving 6 bases of the junction unmatched. The part of the CDR3 DNA that was read is TGTGCCAGCTCACTGGAACAGGGGCTTGGGGCCAACGTC. Encoded protein: CASSLEQGLGANV. The entire CDR3 protein is CASSLEQGLGANVLTF. The complete variable domain, with remaining parts taken from reference TRBV18 and TRBJ2-6, reads NAGVMQNPRHLVRRRGQEARLRCSPMKGHSHVYWYRQLPEEGLKFMVYLQKENIIDESGMPKERFSAEFPKEGPSILRIQQVVRGDSAAYFCASSLEQGLGANVLTFGAGSRLTVL.

A remark on this clone: From the germline J gene comes the end of the CDR3, since the read stops 3 residues before it. The V and J genes are TRBV30 and TRBJ2-7, with D perhaps matching TRBD2 (6 bases). The germline gives CDR1 GTSNPN, CDR2 SVGIG (reference sequence). V lost 5 bases, J lost 3 bases, and 8 bases lay in between. The CDR3 runs 11 residues. Incomplete CDR3 DNA: TGTGCCTGGGGGGGGTACTACGAG. Translated: CAWGGYYE. The full-length CDR3 reads as CAWGGYYEQYF. The entire variable domain, with the rest obtained from reference TRBV30 and TRBJ2-7, is as follows: SQTIHQWPATLVQPVGSPLSLECTVEGTSNPNLYWYRQAAGRGLQLLFYSVGIGQISSEVPQNLSASRPQDRQFILSSKKLLLSDSGFYLCAWGGYYEQYFGPGTRLTVT.

Comment on this clone: The missing CDR3 end, 3 residues past where the read stops, is filled in from the germline J gene. The chain couples TRBV30 to TRBJ1-1; weak D call: TRBD1 (6 bases). CDR3 size: 13 residues. In germline, CDR1 is GTSNPN, CDR2 SVGIG (reference sequence). V dropped 4 bases and J dropped 4 bases, with 13 bases sitting between them. The part of the CDR3 DNA that was read is TGTGCCTGGAACCGCGGGGGCGGCACTGAA. This codes for CAWNRGGGTE. The whole CDR3 reads CAWNRGGGTEAFF.

Concerning this clone itself: The read gets to within 3 residues of the CDR3 end, and the germline J gene fills in the rest. The rearrangement uses TRBV20-1 and TRBJ2-7, with D hard to call. V gave up 3 bases and J gave up 3 bases, with 12 bases separating them. CDR3 length: 13 amino acids. Germline V gene data show CDR1 as DFQATT and CDR2 as SNEGSKA (reference sequence). The CDR3 reads CSASGRSDYEQYF. CDR3 DNA, as far as it was read: TGCAGTGCTAGTGGGCGCTCGGACTACGAG.

On this clone itself: The read stops 3 residues short of the end of the CDR3; the missing end is completed from the germline J gene. The chain employs TRBV19 and TRBJ2-3; TRBD2 matches 7 bases. The V gene end was trimmed by 1 base and the J gene end by 0 bases; junction bases not matched to a gene: 4. Germline CDR1 is LNHDA and CDR2 is SQIVND (reference sequence). The CDR3 totals 16 residues. The CDR3 bases that were read are TGTGCCAGTAGTATAGTGGGGGGGACTAGCACAGATACG. Its protein is CASSIVGGTSTDT. The CDR3, in full, reads CASSIVGGTSTDTQYF.

Notes on this clone: The read stops 3 residues short of the end of the CDR3; the missing end is completed from the germline J gene. The chain is built from TRBV5-1 and TRBJ1-6, with D possibly being TRBD1 (6 bases). From germline, CDR1 is SGHRS and CDR2 YFSETQ. V was cut by 6 bases and J by 5 bases, with 12 bases left in between. The CDR3 runs to 14 residues. CDR3 amino acids: CASTSEGDNSPLHF. The sequenced part of the CDR3 DNA is TGCGCCAGCACGTCGGAGGGGGATAATTCACCC.

Details on this clone: The sequence runs out 3 residues before the end of the CDR3; the remainder is reconstructed from the germline J gene. The chain carries TRBV16 and TRBJ2-7, with 9 bases lining up with TRBD2. Unmatched junction bases numbered 2, after V lost 4 bases and J lost 4 bases. Germline CDR1 is KGHSY and CDR2 is FQNENV. The CDR3 runs to 13 residues. The chain's CDR3 is CASSPTSGYEQYF. The DNA read from the CDR3 is TGTGCCAGCAGCCCCACTAGCGGGTACGAG.

With respect to this clone: The read gets to within 3 residues of the CDR3 end, and the germline J gene fills in the rest. V gene TRBV6-2 or TRBV6-3 combines with J gene TRBJ2-1; 9 bases are shared with TRBD1. Germline lookup yields CDR1 MNHEY and CDR2 SVGEGT. Trimming at V came to 4 bases and at J to 8 bases, leaving 9 bases not matched to a gene. CDR3 size: 15 residues. The DNA read from the CDR3 is TGTGCCAGCAGTTTGATGGGACAGGGAAGTCATGAG. It specifies CASSLMGQGSHE. The entire CDR3 protein is CASSLMGQGSHEQFF.

A word on this clone: Sequencing ends 3 residues short of the CDR3 end; the germline J gene provides the rest. The chain links TRBV19 to TRBJ2-5; TRBD2 matches at 13 bases. The CDR3 covers 16 residues. Germline CDR1 is LNHDA and CDR2 is SQIVND (reference sequence). Trimming at V came to 5 bases and at J to 3 bases, leaving 6 bases not matched to a gene. CDR3 sequence reads: CASSQKGLAGKETQYF. The DNA read from the CDR3 is TGTGCCAGTAGTCAAAAGGGACTAGCGGGGAAAGAGACC.

A note on this clone: The missing CDR3 end, 3 residues past where the read stops, is filled in from the germline J gene. This chain joins TRBV7-9 and TRBJ2-2, with 9 bases that match TRBD1. The CDR3 runs 13 residues. Germline loops: CDR1 SEHNR, CDR2 FQNEAQ (reference sequence). The CDR3: CASVGTGLSPLFF. The sequenced part of the CDR3 DNA is TGTGCCTCAGTAGGGACAGGGCTTTCACCG.

On this clone: The CDR3 goes on 3 residues after the read ends, and that part is filled in from the germline J gene. This chain uses TRBV20-1 with TRBJ2-7; the match to TRBD2 covers 7 bases. The CDR3 extends over 14 amino acids. Germline V gene lookup returns CDR1 DFQATT and CDR2 SNEGSKA (reference sequence). V shed 2 bases and J 1 base; nucleotides not matched to a gene: 5. The CDR3 protein is CSARTGTISYEQYF. CDR3 bases read: TGCAGTGCTAGAACCGGGACTATATCCTACGAG.

As for this clone: The CDR3 end is not reached by the read, which stops 3 residues before it; the germline J gene fills it in. V and J are TRBV18 and TRBJ2-3, with TRBD2 as a possible D gene (6 bases). Germline values: CDR1 KGHSH, CDR2 LQKENI. Deletions cut 1 base from V and 5 bases from J, with 7 bases between. This CDR3 is 13 amino acids long. The CDR3 region is CASSPRGEDTQYF. The part of the CDR3 DNA that was read is TGTGCCAGCTCACCACGGGGGGAAGATACG.

As concerns this clone: The read terminates 3 residues before the CDR3 end, so the remaining end is supplied by the germline J gene. The chain recombines TRBV30 with TRBJ2-1; D remains ambiguous. From germline, CDR1 is GTSNPN and CDR2 SVGIG (reference sequence). The CDR3 totals 13 residues. Between the trimmed V and J ends, which lost 3 bases and 0 bases, there was a span of 6 bases. CDR3 bases read: TGTGCCTGGAGCCGCAGCTCCTACAATGAG. The encoded protein is CAWSRSSYNE. The entire CDR3 protein reads CAWSRSSYNEQFF.

As regards this clone: The read ends 3 residues early relative to the CDR3; the germline J gene fills the gap. The V call is TRBV20-1, the J call TRBJ2-4, with TRBD1 matching over 9 bases. The V and J ends lost 6 bases and 5 bases, in that order; junction bases with no gene match: 2. Germline V gives CDR1 DFQATT, CDR2 SNEGSKA (reference sequence). This CDR3 is 12 amino acids long. The part of the CDR3 DNA that was read is TGCAGTGCAAGACAGGGGGAAAACATT. Protein product: CSARQGENI. The CDR3 in its entirety is CSARQGENIQYF.

For this clone: The read falls 3 residues short of the CDR3 end, and the missing part is taken from the germline J gene. The V gene is TRBV2, the J gene TRBJ2-2; 11 nucleotides line up with TRBD1. Germline V lookup: CDR1 SNHLY, CDR2 FYNNEI. The CDR3 extends over 19 amino acids. The sequenced CDR3 bases are TGTGCCAGCAGTGGTTTATGGGACAGGGGGACTACTGGGGCCAACGTG. It is translated as CASSGLWDRGTTGANV. In full, the CDR3 is CASSGLWDRGTTGANVLFF.

This clone is called medium-sized based on its frequency. The covered CDR3 bases are TGTGCCAGCAGCCAGACTAGCTTCCAAGAGACC. Protein: CASSQTSFQET. The complete CDR3 sequence is CASSQTSFQETQYF. This chain links TRBV7-6 with TRBJ2-5; 7 bases match TRBD2. The CDR3 is cut off 3 residues early in the read; its end comes from the germline J gene. Looked up from germline, CDR1 is SGHVS and CDR2 is FNYEAQ. V lost 5 bases, J lost 1 base, and 4 bases stayed unmatched. The CDR3 is made up of 14 amino acids. Filled out from reference TRBV7-6 and TRBJ2-5, the complete variable domain reads GAGVSQSPRYKVTKRGQDVALRCDPISGHVSLYWYRQALGQGPEFLTYFNYEAQQDKSGLPNDRFSAERPEGSISTLTIQRTEQRDSAMYRCASSQTSFQETQYFGPGTRLLVL.

As concerns this clone: The read finishes 3 residues shy of the CDR3 end, and the germline J gene is used to complete it. The chain couples TRBV20-1 to TRBJ2-3; 8 nucleotides match TRBD2. J gave up 3 bases and V 0 bases, and 5 bases lay outside the gene matches. This CDR3 has 15 residues. Germline V gene lookup returns CDR1 DFQATT and CDR2 SNEGSKA (reference sequence). The CDR3 bases that were read are TGCAGTGCTAGAGATCACACTAGCGGTACAGATACG. Its translation is CSARDHTSGTDT. The entire CDR3 is CSARDHTSGTDTQYF.

This clone is called medium-sized based on its frequency. The CDR3 end falls 3 residues outside the read, so it is completed with the germline J gene. This sequence joins TRBV6-2 or TRBV6-3 and TRBJ1-2; D is uncertain. The CDR3 sequence is 12 residues long. In germline, CDR1 is MNHEY, CDR2 SVGEGT. The CDR3 bases that were read are TGTGCCAGCTCCCTAGACGCCCGAGGC. Amino acid sequence: CASSLDARG. The full CDR3 sequence reads CASSLDARGYTF.

The DNA read from the CDR3 is TGTGCCAGCTCACCACCCTCCGGACAAGTAGATGGT. It translates to CASSPPSGQVDG. In full, the CDR3 reads CASSPPSGQVDGQYF. This chain connects TRBV18 to TRBJ2-4; D possibly corresponds to TRBD1 (5 bases). The sequenced fragment ends 3 residues before the CDR3 boundary, so the rest is inferred from the germline J gene. Germline V gene lookup returns CDR1 KGHSH and CDR2 LQKENI. This CDR3 has 15 amino acids.

Incomplete CDR3 DNA: TGTGCCAGCAGCTTGGGGACACACGAATGGGAGACC. Residues: CASSLGTHEWET. The entire CDR3 is CASSLGTHEWETQYF. The chain couples TRBV5-5 to TRBJ2-5; D might be TRBD1 (5 bases). The read terminates 3 residues ahead of where the CDR3 ends, so the germline J gene completes it. The CDR3 is 15 amino acids. Trimming took off 0 bases at V and 5 bases at J, with 14 bases between the two ends. CDR1 SGHKS and CDR2 YYEKEE come from the germline V gene (reference sequence).

A note on this clone: The DNA ends 3 residues before the CDR3 does, and the rest of the CDR3 is filled in from the germline J gene. This rearrangement joins TRBV7-2 to TRBJ1-2; D gene ambiguous. CDR1 and CDR2 from the germline V gene are SGHTA and FQGNSA. This CDR3 has 15 residues. CDR3 loop: CASSFPTAWVNDYTF. The DNA read from the CDR3 is TGTGCCAGCAGCTTCCCTACAGCTTGGGTAAATGAC. The entire variable domain, with the rest obtained from reference TRBV7-2 and TRBJ1-2, is as follows: GAGVSQSPSNKVTEKGKDVELRCDPISGHTALYWYRQSLGQGLEFLIYFQGNSAPDKSGLPSDRFSAERTGGSVSTLTIQRTQQEDSAVYLCASSFPTAWVNDYTFGSGTRLTVV.

Of note for this clone: Sequencing ends 3 residues short of the CDR3 end; the germline J gene provides the rest. The chain carries TRBV7-2 and TRBJ2-7; D might be TRBD1 (5 bases). CDR1 SGHTA and CDR2 FQGNSA come from the germline V gene. Trimming took off 4 bases at V and 1 base at J, with 8 bases between the two ends. This CDR3 region has 13 residues. The CDR3 DNA, read in part, is TGTGCCAGCAGCTGGGCAGGGTCCTACGAG. Encoded protein: CASSWAGSYE. The CDR3 in full is CASSWAGSYEQYF.

The CDR3: CASSEGQTQYGYTF. CDR3 bases read: TGTGCCAGCAGTGAGGGACAGACTCAGTATGGC. The chain recombines TRBV6-1 with TRBJ1-2; 7 nucleotides match TRBD1. The read gets to within 3 residues of the CDR3 end, and the germline J gene fills in the rest. V was pared by 3 bases and J by 5 bases, with 6 bases of the junction left unmatched. Germline V gene lookup returns CDR1 MNHNS and CDR2 SASEGT. This CDR3 has 14 residues.

In the case of this clone: The CDR3 end is not reached by the read, which stops 3 residues before it; the germline J gene fills it in. The rearrangement joins TRBV11-3 to TRBJ2-1, with 7 positions matching TRBD1. This CDR3 spans 15 amino acids. The V gene end was trimmed by 4 bases and the J gene end by 5 bases; junction bases not matched to a gene: 8. Looked up from germline, CDR1 is SGHNT and CDR2 is YENEEA. The covered CDR3 bases are TGTGCCAGCAGCTACCGACAGGGTGACCACAATGAG. It translates to CASSYRQGDHNE. The whole CDR3 protein reads CASSYRQGDHNEQFF.

About this clone itself: The read is 3 residues too short to cover the CDR3 end, so that end is filled in from the germline J gene. This chain joins TRBV10-3 and TRBJ2-5, with TRBD1 identical over 8 bases. V shed 5 bases, J shed 2 bases, and the junction held 4 bases outside the gene matches. Germline values: CDR1 ENHRY, CDR2 SYGVKD. This CDR3 region has 14 residues. CDR3 bases read: TGTGCCATCAGTAACGGGACAGGTCAAGAGACC. It encodes CAISNGTGQET. The full CDR3 sequence reads CAISNGTGQETQYF.

A note on this clone: The read terminates 3 residues before the CDR3 end, so the remaining end is supplied by the germline J gene. This sequence joins TRBV6-1 and TRBJ2-7, with 8 bases that match TRBD1. The CDR3 has 14 residues. Germline CDR1 is MNHNS and CDR2 is SASEGT. V trimming: 2 bases; J trimming: 3 bases; junction bases outside the gene matches: 3. The covered CDR3 bases are TGTGCCAGCAGTGAAAGGGACAGGCGCTACGAG. It codes for CASSERDRRYE. The CDR3, in full, reads CASSERDRRYEQYF.

A note on this clone: The read ends 3 residues shy of where the CDR3 ends; the end is completed using the germline J gene. The rearrangement uses TRBV7-6 and TRBJ2-7, with D perhaps TRBD2 (6 bases). The CDR3 is 17 residues long. The germline CDR1 and CDR2 sequences are SGHVS and FNYEAQ. V was pared by 4 bases and J by 0 bases, with 19 bases between. The CDR3 spells CASSSGRHSSLSYEQYF. Incomplete CDR3 DNA: TGTGCCAGCAGCTCAGGGAGGCACAGCTCACTCTCCTACGAG.

For this clone: The read ends 3 residues before the CDR3 terminus; that terminus is restored from the germline J gene. The V and J genes are TRBV6-1 and TRBJ1-2, with TRBD1 matching over 10 bases. CDR3 length: 17 residues. The germline V gene encodes CDR1 MNHNS and CDR2 SASEGT. Losses at the gene ends were 1 base for V and 4 bases for J; bases not matched to a gene: 9. The CDR3 loop is CASSEGSGDRGFYGYTF. The sequenced part of the CDR3 DNA is TGTGCCAGCAGTGAAGGGTCGGGGGACAGGGGATTCTATGGC.

Details on this clone: The DNA ends 3 residues before the CDR3 does, and the rest of the CDR3 is filled in from the germline J gene. The chain carries TRBV12-3 or TRBV12-4 and TRBJ1-4; D is unclear. The ends were cut back, 7 bases at V and 4 bases at J, with 4 bases in the middle. This CDR3 comprises 11 residues. CDR3 bases read: TGTGCCAGCACCGTTAATGAAAAA. Protein product: CASTVNEK. The entire CDR3 sequence reads CASTVNEKLFF.